A single sample is the source of the 22 T cell receptor beta chains below, sequenced in a study of blood T cell repertoires in COVID-19. The assay was immunoSEQ multiplex PCR, and TCRdb's table has in-frame clones only and misses some. The data show about 290,000 clones, roughly 91% seen once. Sample: peripheral blood. Source of these receptors: a woman in her twenties or thirties with COVID-19, enrolled during active disease.

The V call is TRBV6-5, the J call TRBJ1-5; D is perhaps TRBD1 (6 bases). This CDR3 is built from 13 residues. Trimming pared 5 bases from V and 7 bases from J, leaving 12 bases between. CDR1 and CDR2 from the germline V gene are MNHEY and SVGAGI. This CDR3 is CASSQGGGQPQHF. CDR3 nucleotides: TGTGCCAGCAGTCAGGGTGGGGGCCAGCCCCAGCATTTT.

This rearrangement joins TRBV7-2 to TRBJ2-3, with 12 bases that match TRBD2. Trimming removed 5 bases from V and 3 bases from J; junction bases left unmatched: 12. The CDR3 totals 18 residues. CDR1 SGHTA and CDR2 FQGNSA come from the germline V gene. CDR3 DNA: TGTGCCAGCAGCCCCGTCCAGCTAGCGGGGGGGCTGACAGATACGCAGTATTTT. This sequence encodes CASSPVQLAGGLTDTQYF.

As DNA, the CDR3 is TGTGCCAGCAGCCCCGGACAGGGTTACACTGAAGCTTTCTTT. Translating gives CASSPGQGYTEAFF. J is TRBJ1-1 and V is TRBV7-2; TRBD1 matches at 8 bases. CDR1 and CDR2 (germline): SGHTA, FQGNSA. The trim removed 5 bases at V and 3 bases at J, leaving 5 bases unmatched. This CDR3 spans 14 amino acids.

Here the CDR3 reads CASSLLPKGGNEQFF. The CDR3 DNA is TGCGCCAGCAGCCTCCTTCCGAAGGGAGGTAATGAGCAGTTCTTC. This chain joins TRBV5-1 and TRBJ2-1, with TRBD2 as a possible D gene (6 bases). CDR3 size: 15 residues. The germline V gene has CDR1 SGHRS and CDR2 YFSETQ. The V gene lost 4 bases and the J gene lost 7 bases, with 18 bases spanning the gap.

Of note for this clone: An end of the junction differs from the germline gene, which may be a read error. The V gene is TRBV20-1, the J gene TRBJ2-3; D perhaps matches TRBD2 (5 bases). CDR3 length: 11 residues. From germline, CDR1 is DFQATT and CDR2 SNEGSKA (reference sequence). The CDR3 protein is CSATSFEAGDF. CDR3 nucleotide sequence: TGCAGTGCTACGAGTTTCGAGGCCGGGGATTTT.

The J gene is TRBJ2-7, the V gene TRBV29-1, with D possibly TRBD1 on 6 matching bases. The CDR3 has 13 residues. From germline, CDR1 is SQVTM and CDR2 ANQGSEA. Trimming cost V 2 bases and J 5 bases, with 13 bases left between them. CDR3 region: CSVETGSGDEQYF. CDR3 bases: TGCAGCGTTGAAACGGGTTCAGGGGACGAGCAGTACTTC.

This sequence joins TRBV2 and TRBJ1-4; perhaps TRBD1 as D (5 bases). Trimming removed 8 bases from V and 4 bases from J, with 17 bases in between. This CDR3 is built from 15 residues. Per the germline V gene, CDR1 is SNHLY and CDR2 is FYNNEI. CDR3 bases: TGTGCCAGCGGAGGGCAGGGCCTCCATAATGAAAAACTGTTTTTT. It encodes CASGGQGLHNEKLFF. Filled out from reference TRBV2 and TRBJ1-4, the complete variable domain reads EPEVTQTPSHQVTQMGQEVILRCVPISNHLYFYWYRQILGQKVEFLVSFYNNEISEKSEIFDDQFSVERPDGSNFTLKIRSTKLEDSAMYFCASGGQGLHNEKLFFGSGTQLSVL.

As concerns this clone: This CDR3 is also generated by other DNA sequences in the sample. The chain employs TRBV6-5 and TRBJ1-1; tentative D call: TRBD1 (5 bases). The germline V and J ends were trimmed by 2 bases and 1 base, with 8 bases remaining between them. The CDR3 has 14 amino acids. Germline assignment: CDR1 MNHEY and CDR2 SVGAGI. The CDR3 spells CASSYRGGNTEAFF. Here the CDR3 DNA reads TGTGCCAGCAGTTACAGGGGTGGGAACACTGAAGCTTTCTTT.

This chain joins TRBV5-6 and TRBJ2-7; D might be TRBD2 (6 bases). Germline CDR1 is SGHDT and CDR2 is YYEEEE. V was shortened by 1 base and J by 5 bases, with 7 bases between the two germline ends. The CDR3 covers 12 residues. CDR3: CASSLWRDEQYF. The CDR3 DNA follows: TGTGCCAGCAGCTTGTGGAGGGACGAGCAGTACTTC.

The chain is built from TRBV18 and TRBJ1-1, with D maybe TRBD1 (6 bases). There are 15 residues in the CDR3. V gave up 4 bases and J gave up 3 bases, with 15 bases separating them. Germline V gives CDR1 KGHSH, CDR2 LQKENI. The CDR3 loop is CASSLLRGPYTEAFF. The DNA for the CDR3 is TGTGCCAGCTCACTGCTCAGGGGTCCTTACACTGAAGCTTTCTTT.

The rearrangement joins TRBV7-8 to TRBJ2-7; a possible D gene is TRBD1 (6 bases). Germline V CDR1 and CDR2: SGHVS, FQNEAQ. Between the trimmed V and J ends, which lost 5 bases and 2 bases, there was a span of 13 bases. This CDR3 contains 14 residues. The CDR3 sequence is CASSLTGQTYEQYF. The CDR3 DNA reads as TGTGCCAGCAGCCTCACCGGACAGACCTACGAGCAGTACTTC.

The chain carries TRBV6-5 and TRBJ1-4; possible D gene TRBD1, 5 bases. The germline V gene has CDR1 MNHEY and CDR2 SVGAGI. This CDR3 spans 14 amino acids. V dropped 6 bases and J dropped 5 bases, with 13 bases sitting between them. The CDR3 spells CASSLRAWNEKLFF. The CDR3 DNA follows: TGTGCCAGCAGCCTCAGGGCTTGGAATGAAAAACTGTTTTTT.

This sequence joins TRBV4-1 and TRBJ2-7, with D perhaps TRBD1 (6 bases). In germline, CDR1 is MGHRA, CDR2 YSYEKL. CDR3 length equals 15 residues. Trimming took 5 bases from V and 3 from J, leaving 17 bases between them. In DNA form, the CDR3 reads TGCGCCAGCAGCGCTATTCAGGGGATGGACTACGAGCAGTACTTC. Its protein product is CASSAIQGMDYEQYF.

V usage is TRBV5-5 and J usage is TRBJ1-2; TRBD1 is a possible D gene (6 bases). CDR3 size: 13 residues. V was shortened by 4 bases and J by 7 bases, with 14 bases between the two germline ends. Germline CDR1 reads SGHKS; CDR2 reads YYEKEE (reference sequence). In nucleotides, the CDR3 is TGTGCCAGCAGCCCCCGAGGACAGTTTGGCTACACCTTC. Translating gives CASSPRGQFGYTF.

The CDR3 protein is CASSGRQGLGEQYF. The CDR3 DNA reads TGTGCCAGCAGCGGCCGACAGGGTCTTGGCGAGCAGTACTTC. The chain uses TRBV13 and TRBJ2-7, with 7 bases that match TRBD1. Germline values: CDR1 PRHDT, CDR2 FYEKMQ (reference sequence). The V and J ends lost 5 bases and 6 bases, in that order; junction bases with no gene match: 10. This CDR3 has 14 amino acids.

V usage is TRBV7-6 and J usage is TRBJ2-3; TRBD1 aligns across 7 bases. Per germline, CDR1 SGHVS and CDR2 FNYEAQ. The CDR3 spans 16 residues. Germline trimming cut 5 bases from V and 0 bases from J; bases unmatched to any gene: 8. The CDR3 protein is CASSLRGRTSTDTQYF. CDR3 coding DNA: TGTGCCAGCAGCCTAAGGGGGCGGACCAGCACAGATACGCAGTATTTT.

This chain joins TRBV5-1 and TRBJ2-1; 8 bases are shared with TRBD1. The germline gives CDR1 SGHRS, CDR2 YFSETQ. The CDR3 is made up of 15 amino acids. V dropped 4 bases and J dropped 4; count of bases not matched to a gene: 7. The CDR3 nucleotides read TGCGCCAGCAGCGTTGGACAGGGAATTTACAATGAGCAGTTCTTC. Translated: CASSVGQGIYNEQFF.

The genes are TRBV5-1 and TRBJ1-6; D not resolved. The CDR3 runs to 13 residues. The V end lost 4 bases, the J end lost 5 bases, and 7 bases lay between the germline ends. Germline CDR1 SGHRS, CDR2 YFSETQ. The CDR3 DNA reads TGCGCCAGCAGCCCAGAACATAATTCACCCCTCCACTTT. As protein: CASSPEHNSPLHF.

This rearrangement joins TRBV28 to TRBJ2-7, with D possibly being TRBD1 (5 bases). Trimming cost V 4 bases and J 2 bases, with 15 bases left between them. CDR3 length equals 15 residues. Germline-derived CDR1 and CDR2 are MDHEN and SYDVKM. CDR3 in amino acids: CASSSPEGATYEQYF. CDR3 coding DNA: TGTGCCAGCAGTTCCCCCGAAGGGGCTACCTACGAGCAGTACTTC.

About this clone: One end of the junction does not line up with germline, which may come from a read error. This chain links TRBV5-1 with TRBJ1-6; D is uncertain. Per the germline V gene, CDR1 is SGHRS and CDR2 is YFSETQ. The CDR3 is 16 amino acids. The CDR3 region is CVSSLAEGRASSPLHF. The CDR3 DNA is TGCGTCAGCAGCTTGGCCGAAGGGCGGGCATCGTCACCCCTCCACTTT.

The rearrangement links TRBV5-1 to TRBJ2-7, with TRBD2 as a possible D gene (5 bases). Per germline, CDR1 SGHRS and CDR2 YFSETQ. The CDR3 length is 11 residues. Trimming left V 7 bases short and J 1 base short, with 6 bases between. CDR3 protein: CASRGSYEQYF. As DNA, the CDR3 is TGCGCCAGCCGGGGTTCCTACGAGCAGTACTTC.

The V and J genes are TRBV6-2 or TRBV6-3 and TRBJ2-7; 8 bases are shared with TRBD1. V trimming: 0 bases; J trimming: 9 bases; junction bases outside the gene matches: 7. The CDR3 covers 14 residues. From germline, CDR1 is MNHEY and CDR2 SVGEGT. The CDR3, as DNA: TGTGCCAGCAGTTACTCCCGGGACAGGAGAGGGCAGTACTTC. It is translated as CASSYSRDRRGQYF.